This TCR beta chain was recorded in a study of cytomegalovirus exposure and HLA in healthy donors. On the study more broadly: Previous work identified 120 million or so unique TCR beta sequences from some 170 million T cells. Study results and limitations: TCR beta V- and J-gene trimming was later associated with a missense DCLRE1C variant. Reportedly, fewer N-insertions than the 666-donor mean appeared in an Asian-associated ancestry cluster in a later analysis.

Trimming at V came to 4 bases and at J to 2 bases, leaving 8 bases not matched to a gene. There are 16 residues in the CDR3. Germline lookup yields CDR1 KGHSH and CDR2 LQKENI. The PCR had 60 Vbeta and 13 Jbeta primers. The repertoire was sequenced with immunoSEQ multiplex PCR; TCRdb's copy has only in-frame clones and lacks some. The sample shows roughly 77,000 clones, roughly 70% of them seen only once. A note on this clone: Its specificity is unknown.

Source material: PBMCs. The chain has TRBV18 and TRBJ1-3; 7 nucleotides line up with TRBD1. The sequence came from a middle-aged woman in good health and CMV-seropositive. The CDR3 DNA reads TGTGCCAGCTCACGACCCGGGACAGACGCTGGAAACACCATATATTTT. Its translation: CASSRPGTDAGNTIYF.